This TCR beta chain was identified during a study of shared clonotypes between healthy human individuals (dated by TCRdb to the early 2020s). Background on the whole study: The cohort comprised a couple of women and three men aged 18 to 49 years. For each donor, CD4 naive and CD4 memory were each given three plates, CD8 naive was given two plates, and CD8 memory was given one plate. Each donor's leukapheresis produced roughly between roughly 0.85 and 10 billion PBMCs. To estimate repertoire size and how much clonotype sharing occurs between individuals, the study deeply sequenced the blood TCR repertoires of five or six healthy adults. Libraries were prepared and TCR repertoires were sequenced by different laboratories using diverse techniques, in order to increase sequencing depth and limit assay-specific biases. The study at large found these results: Sampling was limited to blood, and TCR repertoires in tissue likely differ from TCR repertoires in blood. Naive subsets generally had larger estimated clonotype richness than memory subsets. The small number of donors limited the genetic and exposure-history diversity represented. Pairwise subsampling indicated that sequencing depth was expected to affect the degree of clonotype sharing among donors. Higher generation probabilities were observed for clonotypes shared by all four sorted-subset donors than for non-shared clonotypes. Across a handful of donors, approximately 4.9% of naive CD4, 3.5% of naive CD8, 2.3% of memory CD4, and roughly 0.4% of memory CD8 clonotypes were shared. Even with the large sequencing depth, rarefaction of the sorted-subset datasets indicated that sequencing was incomplete.

Using the deep immunoSEQ assay, TCR CDR3 regions were amplified from genomic DNA by multiplex PCR. Genomic DNA extracted from each cell subset was distributed evenly over all wells of several immunoSEQ 96-well plates, and each plate served as one replicate. For sorted subsets, each replicate PCR was loaded with 200 ng genomic DNA, equivalent to some 31,000 T cell genomes. Purified libraries were quantified with a Qubit 3.0 fluorometer, sized on a Bioanalyzer 2100, and re-quantified with the KAPA Library Quantification kit. Every immunoSEQ 96-well plate was sequenced on a separate single-read 150-cycle Illumina NextSeq 550 flow cell. Per the original workflow: The immunoSEQ output contained only junctional sequences without quality scores, so filtering could not match that applied to full-length reads. Sequences were annotated with PyIR, a Python wrapper for IgBLAST v1.9, and V/J genes and CDR3 were assigned using IMGT germline references. Reads were filtered out if the reads had weak V/J assignments (E-value above 1e-6), no CDR3, stop codons, out-of-frame junctions, or ambiguous translated residues. A V3J clonotype was defined by an identical inferred V gene, J gene, and CDR3 amino acid sequence. Percentage overlap between repertoires was calculated by dividing the number of shared unique clonotypes by the size of the smaller repertoire. RTK rarefaction, the Chao1 estimator, and Recon v2.1 estimates of unobserved clonotypes were used to assess repertoire richness. OLGA was used to compute generation probabilities for all TCRbeta clonotypes that the gDNA method yielded from a few donors. In its TCRdb copy, this immuneACCESS table keeps in-frame sequences only and misses some clones. Where compared with another copy, unresolved V genes explain less than half of these, and the others have no known cause. The D gene and trimming were derived from the DNA, and the V and J assignments and clone size from that table. Recorded for this sample are 1,500,000 or so clones; roughly 96% of them occurred a single time. The ten top clones hold roughly 1.2% of the sample.

V is shortened by 8 bases, J by 0 bases, and the region joining them spans 14 bases. CDR1 MNHNS and CDR2 SASEGT are derived from the germline V gene. From the cysteine through the phenylalanine, the CDR3 covers 15 amino acids. Here the CDR3 DNA is all that survives: 45 bases in frame from base 1. Healthy HIV-negative adults with no recently reported acute infections or vaccinations were included as donors. Every donor was a Caucasian adult living in Nashville, Tennessee, USA. Magnetic negative selection was used to enrich CD4+ T cells, after which naive cells were positively selected on CD45RA and the negative fraction became the memory subset. Blood was collected by leukapheresis, and PBMCs were isolated by Ficoll-Histopaque density gradient centrifugation and then cryopreserved in liquid nitrogen vapor phase. Analytical flow cytometry was used to check the purity and quantity of every magnetically sorted T cell population. Genomic DNA was isolated from each sorted fraction and quantified by UV absorbance on a Nanodrop 2000c.

With respect to this clone: It has no known antigen specificity. Base-call qualities are not available, and no considerably larger clone is one nucleotide away.

The sequenced material came from naive CD4+ T cells sorted from blood. What the cell subset or site label conveys for this sample: CD45RA+ positively selected. This TCR was recovered from a man aged 30 to 45 in good health. In this chain, TRBV6-1 is recombined with TRBJ1-3; no D gene is confidently identified. Here is the DNA: TGTGCCAGCTCTAGAGGCGCGGTCTCTGGAAACACCATATATTTT. This gives the protein CASSRGAVSGNTIYF.